This T cell receptor (beta chain) emerged from a study of beta chain features in type 1 diabetes. Study in general: Sorted cells examined across all samples numbered roughly 100 million. General study points: Relative to healthy donors, patients appeared to have naive, central memory and Treg TCRB repertoires that were more similar. More deletions and fewer insertions at VDJ junctions were seen in type 1 diabetes patients. All four CD4+ subsets of Type 1 diabetes patients contained TCRB CDR3s that were moderately but significantly shorter.

cDNA synthesis used the whole RNA isolate, giving expressed TCRB sequences. Assay: immunoSEQ multiplex PCR; the TCRdb copy retains only in-frame clones and omits some. The repertoire consists of hundreds of thousands of clones, with around 16% occurring once and the leading ten covering roughly 0.015%. The CDR3 is 15 residues long. Germline CDR1 and CDR2: MNHEY and SMNVEV (reference sequence). Trimming took 3 bases from V and 5 from J, leaving 15 bases between them. The authors sorted CD4+ naive, central memory, regulatory and stem cell-like memory cells via CD45RO/CCR7/CD25/CD127/CD95/CD27. A remark on this clone: As yet, its antigen is unknown.

V usage is TRBV27 and J usage is TRBJ2-3; tentative D call: TRBD2 (6 bases). The sample comprised naive CD4+ T cells from blood. The receptor comes from a man aged 18 to 35 with type 1 diabetes. The CDR3 region has the DNA TGTGCCAGCAGTTTCCAAGGGAGGCGAGGAGATACGCAGTATTTT. The encoded protein is CASSFQGRRGDTQYF.